This TCR beta chain was observed in a study of blood T cell repertoires in COVID-19. Study at large: Collection of acute and convalescent COVID-19 samples took place in the United States, Italy and Spain. PBMCs, B-cell-depleted T cells, or T cells provided the cDNA or gDNA that made up the material.

Methods used by the authors: By means of reference gene primer amplification, nucleated cell counts were estimated. Generated by immunoSEQ multiplex PCR, the TCRdb table keeps only in-frame clones and is missing some. That table supplies the V and J calls and clone size; D and trimming were determined from the DNA. The table records about 81,000 clones, roughly 96% of them present only once. Germline V gene data show CDR1 as LNHDA and CDR2 as SQIVND (reference sequence). Trimming took 8 bases from V and 0 from J, leaving 14 bases between them. The CDR3 runs 15 residues. This clone was counted a few times.

The chain employs TRBV19 and TRBJ1-5, with no clear D. The source material was peripheral blood. The sequence came from a human donor with active COVID-19. The donor label of this sample is uncertain. The CDR3 loop is CASRLGSYSNQPQHF. The CDR3 region has the DNA TGTGCCAGTCGGCTGGGCTCTTATAGCAATCAGCCCCAGCATTTT.